This TCR beta chain was profiled in a study of blood T cell repertoires in COVID-19. Participants came from around 25 US areas, aged about 18 to 89 years. The CDR3 covers 15 residues. Per the germline V gene, CDR1 is WSHSY and CDR2 is SAAADI. V gave up 3 bases and J gave up 2 bases; unmatched junction bases: 6. The authors' processing: Amplification of reference gene primers provided the estimated nucleated cell counts. Profiled with immunoSEQ multiplex PCR; TCRdb holds only in-frame clones, not every one. V, J and clone size are taken as reported in that table, and D and trimming were inferred from the DNA itself. There are 200,000 to 300,000 clones in the sample; 88% occur only once, and 2% to 2.5% lies in the top ten.

Sequencing used PBMCs or T cells enriched from blood (not recorded which). The clonotype was recovered from a middle-aged woman with acute COVID-19. J is TRBJ2-7 and V is TRBV10-2, with TRBD2 identical over 8 bases. The chain's CDR3 is CASSDPDSGAYEQYV. The CDR3 DNA sequence: TGCGCCAGCAGTGATCCTGATAGCGGGGCCTACGAGCAGTACGTC.